The next 17 T cell receptor beta chains were all read from a single sample in a study of blood T cell repertoires in COVID-19. Clones were read by immunoSEQ multiplex PCR, and TCRdb kept only the in-frame ones, dropping some. The sample holds some 270,000 clones, roughly 90% seen once. Sequencing was done on a sample of PBMCs or T cells enriched from blood (not recorded which). Receptors originate from a woman aged 55-69 years who had recovered from COVID-19.

The chain employs TRBV3-1 (or the pseudogene TRBV3-2) and TRBJ1-4; 9 bases agree with TRBD1. The J segment lost 7 bases and the V segment lost 3 bases, leaving 3 bases of the junction unmatched. Germline CDR1 is LGHDT and CDR2 is YNNKEL (reference sequence). CDR3 length: 14 amino acids. DNA of the CDR3: TGTGCCAGCAGCCAGGGGACAGGGCCTGAAAAACTGTTTTTT. Encoded protein: CASSQGTGPEKLFF.

The chain links TRBV19 to TRBJ2-7; TRBD2 agrees at 12 bases. This CDR3 contains 14 residues. Looked up from germline, CDR1 is LNHDA and CDR2 is SQIVND (reference sequence). Unmatched junction bases numbered 4, after V lost 5 bases and J lost 5 bases. The CDR3 is CASSQTSGSNEQYF. CDR3 DNA sequence: TGTGCCAGTAGTCAGACTAGCGGGAGCAACGAGCAGTACTTC.

This clone has only a few counts. The gene calls are TRBV7-3 and TRBJ2-2, with D perhaps TRBD1 (5 bases). The CDR3 is made up of 14 amino acids. Germline V CDR1 and CDR2: SGHTA, FQGTGA. V lost 2 bases and J lost 5, with 9 bases in between. The CDR3 loop is CASSLGRATGELFF. CDR3 coding DNA: TGTGCCAGCAGCTTAGGCAGGGCAACCGGGGAGCTGTTTTTT.

V gene TRBV20-1 combines with J gene TRBJ2-1, with 7 nucleotides matching TRBD2. The V gene end was trimmed by 3 bases and the J gene end by 13 bases; junction bases not matched to a gene: 9. CDR3 size: 12 residues. CDR1 DFQATT and CDR2 SNEGSKA come from the germline V gene (reference sequence). CDR3 residues: CSASSAGVIQFF. The DNA for the CDR3 is TGCAGTGCTAGTAGCGCGGGAGTCATTCAGTTCTTC.

This chain links TRBV5-1 with TRBJ1-1, with 8 bases that match TRBD1. After removal of 3 bases from V and 3 bases from J, the junction contained 1 base not matched to a gene. This CDR3 spans 13 amino acids. The germline V gene has CDR1 SGHRS and CDR2 YFSETQ. The CDR3, as DNA: TGCGCCAGCAGCTCGACAGGGGACACTGAAGCTTTCTTT. Its protein is CASSSTGDTEAFF.

The rearrangement links TRBV27 to TRBJ1-2, with 9 bases matching TRBD1. The CDR3 consists of 16 residues. After removal of 5 bases from V and 3 bases from J, the junction contained 10 bases not matched to a gene. Germline V gene sequence: CDR1 MNHEY, CDR2 SMNVEV (reference sequence). CDR3 loop: CASSLAGTGTDYGYTF. CDR3 bases: TGTGCCAGCAGTCTTGCCGGGACAGGGACTGACTATGGCTACACCTTC.

On this clone itself: The junction shows a germline mismatch at one end, possibly a read error. This rearrangement joins TRBV18 to TRBJ2-7, with TRBD2 as a possible D gene (6 bases). The germline gives CDR1 KGHSH, CDR2 LQKENI. CDR3 length: 13 residues. CDR3 sequence reads: CASSNRDSFTQDF. The CDR3 DNA reads as TGTGCCAGCTCAAACCGGGACTCCTTTACCCAGGACTTC.

The rearrangement joins TRBV15 to TRBJ2-1; TRBD2 might be the D (6 bases). Trimming left V 5 bases short and J 4 bases short, with 12 bases between. There are 14 residues in the CDR3. The germline CDR1 and CDR2 sequences are LNHNV and YYDKDF (reference sequence). CDR3 sequence (DNA): TGTGCCACCAGCGCACCAGGGACTTACAATGAGCAGTTCTTC. Protein sequence: CATSAPGTYNEQFF.

The chain links TRBV5-1 to TRBJ2-1, with D uncertain. Trimming took 4 bases from V and 0 from J, leaving 11 bases between them. The CDR3 sequence is 15 residues long. Per the germline V gene, CDR1 is SGHRS and CDR2 is YFSETQ. CDR3 sequence (DNA): TGCGCCAGCAGCCTCGGGTTGAGCTCCTACAATGAGCAGTTCTTC. Residues: CASSLGLSSYNEQFF. Supplemented by reference TRBV5-1 and TRBJ2-1, the full variable domain reads KAGVTQTPRYLIKTRGQQVTLSCSPISGHRSVSWYQQTPGQGLQFLFEYFSETQRNKGNFPGRFSGRQFSNSRSEMNVSTLELGDSALYLCASSLGLSSYNEQFFGPGTRLTVL.

The chain has TRBV5-1 and TRBJ2-7; 11 bases are a match to TRBD2. J gave up 8 bases and V 0 bases, and 10 bases lay outside the gene matches. The CDR3 is made up of 16 amino acids. Looked up from germline, CDR1 is SGHRS and CDR2 is YFSETQ. CDR3 region: CASSLAGFTSGSQQYF. CDR3 sequence (DNA): TGCGCCAGCAGCTTGGCCGGTTTTACTAGCGGGAGTCAGCAGTACTTC.

V is TRBV11-2 and J is TRBJ2-7; weak D call: TRBD2 (5 bases). Trimming cost V 5 bases and J 3 bases, with 8 bases left between them. Germline lookup yields CDR1 SGHAT and CDR2 FQNNGV. The CDR3 contains 12 residues. The CDR3 loop reads CASSPGYYEQYF. CDR3 DNA sequence: TGTGCCAGCAGCCCGGGGTACTACGAGCAGTACTTC.

The chain links TRBV6-6 to TRBJ1-4, with 10 bases identical to TRBD1. CDR1 is MNHNY and CDR2 is SVGAGI in the germline V gene (reference sequence). CDR3 length equals 14 residues. V dropped 8 bases and J dropped 8; count of bases not matched to a gene: 8. CDR3 residues: CASRDRGFGEKLFF. Here the CDR3 DNA reads TGTGCCAGCCGGGACAGGGGATTTGGGGAAAAACTGTTTTTT.

V gene TRBV25-1 combines with J gene TRBJ2-1, with a tentative D call TRBD2 (7 bases). Germline V gene lookup returns CDR1 MGHDK and CDR2 SYGVNS. This CDR3 is built from 16 residues. V lost 6 bases and J 4 bases, leaving 19 bases between the germline ends. The CDR3 reads CASSDLQGGRYNEQFF. CDR3 DNA: TGTGCCAGCAGCGATCTACAGGGAGGGCGGTACAATGAGCAGTTCTTC.

The chain combines TRBV29-1 with TRBJ2-7; 8 positions agree with TRBD1. Germline V gene sequence: CDR1 SQVTM, CDR2 ANQGSEA. The CDR3 loop spans 14 amino acids. The V and J ends lost 6 bases and 4 bases, in that order; junction bases with no gene match: 11. The CDR3 DNA sequence: TGCAGCGTGGGGCGGGCAGGGGGCGTTTACGAGCAGTACTTC. Amino acid sequence: CSVGRAGGVYEQYF.

This clone has just one count. This rearrangement joins TRBV19 to TRBJ2-1; 10 bases fit TRBD2. Losses at the gene ends were 4 bases for V and 7 bases for J; bases not matched to a gene: 7. Per germline, CDR1 LNHDA and CDR2 SQIVND (reference sequence). CDR3 length equals 15 residues. CDR3: CASSKLAGFANEQFF. DNA for the CDR3: TGTGCCAGTAGTAAACTAGCGGGATTTGCTAATGAGCAGTTCTTC.

This rearrangement joins TRBV30 to TRBJ2-7; 10 nucleotides line up with TRBD2. J gave up 5 bases and V 2 bases, and 9 bases lay outside the gene matches. The CDR3 totals 15 residues. CDR1 and CDR2 (germline): GTSNPN, SVGIG (reference sequence). The CDR3 sequence is CAWSSKAGGWDEQYF. The CDR3 DNA sequence: TGTGCCTGGAGTTCTAAAGCGGGAGGGTGGGACGAGCAGTACTTC.

V and J are TRBV28 and TRBJ2-7, with TRBD1 as a possible D gene (6 bases). Trimming took 0 bases from V and 1 from J, leaving 16 bases between them. This CDR3 has 17 amino acids. The germline V gene has CDR1 MDHEN and CDR2 SYDVKM. The CDR3 region has the DNA TGTGCCAGCAGTTTATGGCAGGACAGCCATCCGTCCTACGAGCAGTACTTC. Translated, it gives CASSLWQDSHPSYEQYF.